The 18 T cell receptor beta chains given below trace back to one sample, sequenced in a study of shared clonotypes between healthy human individuals. Only CD45RO-negative cells positively selected for CCR7 counted as naive CD8 cells, so terminally differentiated effector memory CD45RA+ cells were excluded. Assay used: immunoSEQ multiplex PCR; TCRdb lists only in-frame clones, some missing. The table has 1.5 million to 2.5 million clones, about 95% seen once. Sequenced sample: naive CD8+ T cells sorted from blood. All receptors come from a young man in good health.

The DNA of the CDR3 is TGTGCAAGTCGCTTAGTTCTCAACGTCTCCTACGAGCAGTACTTC. Protein product: CASRLVLNVSYEQYF. V and J are TRBV12-2 and TRBJ2-7. TRBV12-2 is assigned pseudogene status. The length of the CDR3 is 15 residues.

The chain employs TRBV4-1 and TRBJ1-5, with TRBD1 as a possible D gene (5 bases). V shed 3 bases and J shed 3 bases, with 18 bases lying between them. Germline V gene sequence: CDR1 MGHRA, CDR2 YSYEKL. The CDR3 is 17 amino acids. DNA of the CDR3: TGCGCCAGCAGCCAGCTTGACAGAGGGCTCCTCAATCAGCCCCAGCATTTT. Its translation: CASSQLDRGLLNQPQHF.

This chain joins TRBV27 and TRBJ2-3, with 7 bases identical to TRBD2. CDR3 length: 15 amino acids. Germline V CDR1 and CDR2: MNHEY, SMNVEV (reference sequence). The V and J ends lost 3 bases and 3 bases, in that order; junction bases with no gene match: 6. In nucleotides, the CDR3 is TGTGCCAGCAGTTTCGCGGGGGTGAGAACAGATACGCAGTATTTT. It yields the protein CASSFAGVRTDTQYF.

This chain uses TRBV5-5 with TRBJ2-7, with D possibly being TRBD1 (6 bases). Per the germline V gene, CDR1 is SGHKS and CDR2 is YYEKEE (reference sequence). V was clipped by 2 bases and J by 0 bases, with 9 bases between them. This CDR3 region has 14 residues. The CDR3 is CASSFFRGSYEQYF. The CDR3 nucleotides are TGTGCCAGCAGCTTTTTCAGGGGCTCCTACGAGCAGTACTTC. Supplemented by reference TRBV5-5 and TRBJ2-7, the full variable domain reads DAGVTQSPTHLIKTRGQQVTLRCSPISGHKSVSWYQQVLGQGPQFIFQYYEKEERGRGNFPDRFSARQFPNYSSELNVNALLLGDSALYLCASSFFRGSYEQYFGPGTRLTVT.

This rearrangement joins TRBV20-1 to TRBJ2-5; no definite D call. The CDR3 runs to 10 residues. Germline V gene lookup returns CDR1 DFQATT and CDR2 SNEGSKA (reference sequence). V gave up 7 bases and J gave up 4 bases, with 7 bases separating them. DNA of the CDR3: TGCAGTGGGGTTTCAGAGACCCAGTACTTC. It encodes CSGVSETQYF.

In regard to this clone: A much larger clone differs by one base, so this may be a read error. This chain links TRBV7-3 with TRBJ2-7; D uncertain. Germline V lookup: CDR1 SGHTA, CDR2 FQGTGA. CDR3 length: 11 amino acids. V was trimmed by 6 bases and J by 2 bases, leaving 5 bases between them. CDR3 protein: CASSSTYEQYF. The CDR3 region has the DNA TGTGCCAGCAGTTCCACCTACGAGCAGTACTTC.

The chain links TRBV9 to TRBJ2-2, with TRBD2 matching 9 bases. Germline CDR1 is SGDLS and CDR2 is YYNGEE. This CDR3 is built from 16 residues. V shed 6 bases and J 6 bases; nucleotides not matched to a gene: 12. The CDR3 here is CASILGDSGSSGELFF. The CDR3 bases are TGTGCCAGCATCCTAGGGGATAGCGGGAGTTCCGGGGAGCTGTTTTTT.

The chain joins TRBV7-9 to TRBJ2-7, with TRBD2 matching 11 bases. V shed 1 base, J shed 6 bases, and the junction held 2 bases outside the gene matches. Germline V gene lookup returns CDR1 SEHNR and CDR2 FQNEAQ (reference sequence). The CDR3 contains 14 residues. In nucleotides, the CDR3 is TGTGCCAGCAGCTTAGACGGACTAGCGGGCGAGCAGTACTTC. It codes for CASSLDGLAGEQYF.

With respect to this clone: Other DNA sequences of this sample code for an identical CDR3. V and J are TRBV27 and TRBJ2-2; D is ambiguous. The germline gives CDR1 MNHEY, CDR2 SMNVEV (reference sequence). This CDR3 is 12 amino acids long. V dropped 5 bases and J dropped 5 bases, with 6 bases sitting between them. CDR3 sequence: CASSLGTGELFF. CDR3 nucleotide sequence: TGTGCCAGCAGTCTGGGGACCGGGGAGCTGTTTTTT.

A single count supports this clone. The chain joins TRBV19 to TRBJ1-2; D remains ambiguous. The length of the CDR3 is 13 residues. V was clipped by 5 bases and J by 8 bases, with 15 bases between them. Germline CDR1 is LNHDA and CDR2 is SQIVND (reference sequence). The DNA of the CDR3 is TGTGCCAGTAGTCGGCTCCTTCCTGAGGGCTACACCTTC. Translation gives CASSRLLPEGYTF.

The chain uses TRBV5-4 and TRBJ2-3; TRBD1 or TRBD2 may be the D gene (5 bases each). CDR3 length: 15 residues. Per germline, CDR1 SGHNT and CDR2 YYREEE (reference sequence). V shed 2 bases and J shed 0 bases, with 10 bases lying between them. CDR3 sequence (DNA): TGTGCCAGCAGCTTAGCGGACACTAGCACAGATACGCAGTATTTT. Its translation is CASSLADTSTDTQYF.

This clone was seen just once. The rearrangement uses TRBV11-2 and TRBJ2-7; tentatively, D is TRBD2 (7 bases). The length of the CDR3 is 12 residues. CDR1 SGHAT and CDR2 FQNNGV come from the germline V gene. V lost 6 bases to trimming and J lost 6 bases, with 12 bases between them. The DNA for the CDR3 is TGTGCCAGCAGTCCGGGGGGCAGCGAGCAGTACTTC. Translation gives CASSPGGSEQYF.

Comment on this clone: The sample has other DNA sequences that encode this CDR3 too. This sequence joins TRBV5-4 and TRBJ2-3; D gene uncertain. V was shortened by 0 bases and J by 4 bases, with 9 bases between the two germline ends. CDR3 length: 14 amino acids. CDR1 and CDR2 from the germline V gene are SGHNT and YYREEE (reference sequence). CDR3 DNA: TGTGCCAGCAGCTTGGTGTCGGGCCCAGATACGCAGTATTTT. It codes for CASSLVSGPDTQYF.

The chain carries TRBV5-1 and TRBJ2-3; D remains unclear. The germline V and J ends were trimmed by 0 bases and 4 bases, with 12 bases remaining between them. Germline V gene data show CDR1 as SGHRS and CDR2 as YFSETQ. The CDR3 loop spans 15 amino acids. CDR3 sequence (DNA): TGCGCCAGCAGCTTGGTGGCAAATCCAGCAGATACGCAGTATTTT. Its protein is CASSLVANPADTQYF.

A single count supports this clone. The chain couples TRBV4-3 to TRBJ2-3, with 12 nucleotides matching TRBD2. This CDR3 contains 15 residues. After removal of 5 bases from V and 4 bases from J, the junction contained 4 bases not matched to a gene. Germline V gives CDR1 LGHNA, CDR2 YSLEER. In nucleotides, the CDR3 is TGCGCCAGCAGCGCGGGGACTAGCGGGCCAGATACGCAGTATTTT. Its translation: CASSAGTSGPDTQYF.

The V gene is TRBV4-1, the J gene TRBJ2-7, with 8 nucleotides matching TRBD1. Trimming cost V 5 bases and J 2 bases; bases outside gene matches: 2. Germline assignment: CDR1 MGHRA and CDR2 YSYEKL. The CDR3 spans 13 residues. In DNA form, the CDR3 reads TGCGCCAGCAGCATGGACAGGGCCTACGAGCAGTACTTC. It encodes CASSMDRAYEQYF.

CDR3 sequence (DNA): TGTGCCAGCAGTTTGGGTGAAGGTTCGGGCGGTTTCTTT. Its translation: CASSLGEGSGGFF. The V call is TRBV13, the J call TRBJ1-1; no clear D. The CDR3 has 13 amino acids. Germline V gene sequence: CDR1 PRHDT, CDR2 FYEKMQ (reference sequence). The V and J ends lost 6 bases and 13 bases respectively, with 21 bases between them.

This chain uses TRBV19 with TRBJ2-1; D gene uncertain. CDR1 LNHDA and CDR2 SQIVND come from the germline V gene (reference sequence). The CDR3 contains 14 residues. V was trimmed by 5 bases and J by 4 bases, leaving 12 bases between them. This CDR3 reads CASSFALGYNEQFF. In DNA form, the CDR3 reads TGTGCCAGTAGTTTCGCTTTGGGGTACAATGAGCAGTTCTTC.